This T cell receptor (beta chain) was captured by sequencing in a study of identical twins. Study findings and constraints: Models underpredicted monozygotic twin sharing of out-of-frame TCR alpha. Insertions were fewer in abundant cord blood beta clonotypes, whereas memory repertoires showed none of this pattern.

This clonotype has more than one count but fewer than ten. Its antigen is still unknown. cDNA carried unique molecular identifiers, and a universal primer site was added by template switching. Via MiXCR, TCRdb re-called the 5' RACE reads, giving one row per CDR3 protein. This sample has about 530,000 distinct CDR3 sequences, with roughly 15% found just once. CDR1 is MNHEY, CDR2 SMNVEV, per germline (reference sequence). V lost 6 bases, J lost 3 bases, and 18 bases lay in between. The CDR3 consists of 16 residues. This sample also appeared in a second study, on yellow fever vaccine responses in identical twins. In that study: Reportedly, the response of twins' T cells to the vaccine seemed partly convergent, partly personalized.

The chain links TRBV27 to TRBJ1-5; no definite D call. The sequence was collected from a woman younger than 35 in good health. The sequencing sample was made of CD4+ T cells sorted from blood. The CDR3 sequence is CASRLLGVGDNQPQHF. The CDR3, as DNA: TGTGCCAGCAGACTCCTCGGGGTTGGTGACAATCAGCCCCAGCATTTT.